A selection of T cell receptor beta chains follows, all from one sample in a study of human T cells and chemical hapten exposure. A single record per CDR3 protein comes from TCRdb applying MiXCR to the RACE reads. This table holds about 380,000 distinct CDR3 sequences, approximately 4.4% found once. The material was whole blood, obtained in connection with sensitization to the hapten diphenylcyclopropenone (DPC). The receptors shown here come from a woman between 50 and 59 years old with alopecia areata. Some clones in this sample may be carry-over from other donors' samples. Both conserved end residues are trimmed from each CDR3. Each record gives: CDR3 length, J gene, V gene, CDR3 protein.

CDR3 length: 9
J gene: TRBJ1-1
V gene: TRBV27
CDR3 protein: ATLQGPEAF

CDR3 length: 16
J gene: TRBJ2-6
V gene: TRBV28
CDR3 protein: ASSPLLGGSSGANVLT

CDR3 length: 17
J gene: TRBJ2-3
V gene: TRBV5-4
CDR3 protein: ASSRKLAGENPSTDTQY

CDR3 length: 11
J gene: TRBJ2-5
V gene: TRBV7-9
CDR3 protein: ARPQGASETQY

CDR3 length: 13
J gene: TRBJ2-3
V gene: TRBV7-8
CDR3 protein: ASSGGPGVADTQY

CDR3 length: 14
J gene: TRBJ2-3
V gene: TRBV20-1
CDR3 protein: SARALAALSTDTQY

CDR3 length: 12
J gene: TRBJ2-4
V gene: TRBV5-1
CDR3 protein: ASSLGQVENIQY

CDR3 length: 13
J gene: TRBJ2-3
V gene: TRBV6-5
CDR3 protein: ASSYGTRFTDTQY

CDR3 length: 13
J gene: TRBJ1-6
V gene: TRBV15
CDR3 protein: ATSRGELEDSPLH

CDR3 length: 11
J gene: TRBJ1-4
V gene: TRBV6-6
CDR3 protein: ASNRAWREGLF

CDR3 length: 13
J gene: TRBJ1-1
V gene: TRBV28
CDR3 protein: ASSLTDRGPTEAF

CDR3 length: 16
J gene: TRBJ2-6
V gene: TRBV27
CDR3 protein: ASGLKQGPYSGANVLT

CDR3 length: 16
J gene: TRBJ2-6
V gene: TRBV7-6
CDR3 protein: ASSLDDRLYSGANVLT

CDR3 length: 12
J gene: TRBJ2-3
V gene: TRBV28
CDR3 protein: ASSLAGGGDTQY

CDR3 length: 11
J gene: TRBJ1-2
V gene: TRBV7-2
CDR3 protein: ASRDTGRYGYT

CDR3 length: 11
J gene: TRBJ2-1
V gene: TRBV6-6
CDR3 protein: ASSGGQGREQF

CDR3 length: 13
J gene: TRBJ2-3
V gene: TRBV29-1
CDR3 protein: SVYGDREGTDTQY

CDR3 length: 11
J gene: TRBJ2-3
V gene: TRBV28
CDR3 protein: ASSLLGQGGQY

CDR3 length: 14
J gene: TRBJ2-3
V gene: TRBV12-3/TRBV12-4
CDR3 protein: ASSSGLAAITDTQY

CDR3 length: 10
J gene: TRBJ1-1
V gene: TRBV27
CDR3 protein: AVGADHTEAF

CDR3 length: 15
J gene: TRBJ2-3
V gene: TRBV7-2
CDR3 protein: ASTPGLAGGSTDTQY

CDR3 length: 11
J gene: TRBJ2-5
V gene: TRBV10-3
CDR3 protein: AINRAGEETQY

CDR3 length: 11
J gene: TRBJ2-3
V gene: TRBV3-1
CDR3 protein: ASSLFLTDTQY

CDR3 length: 11
J gene: TRBJ2-7
V gene: TRBV27
CDR3 protein: ASSTVGSYEQY

CDR3 length: 11
J gene: TRBJ2-3
V gene: TRBV29-1
CDR3 protein: SVAGTVTDTQY

CDR3 length: 11
J gene: TRBJ1-2
V gene: TRBV29-1
CDR3 protein: SVDGTENYGYT

CDR3 length: 12
J gene: TRBJ2-7
V gene: TRBV12-3/TRBV12-4
CDR3 protein: ASSLGTDTYEQY

CDR3 length: 12
J gene: TRBJ2-3
V gene: TRBV30
CDR3 protein: AWSVLRGTDTQY

CDR3 length: 9
J gene: TRBJ2-2
V gene: TRBV3-1
CDR3 protein: ASSAFGELF

CDR3 length: 12
J gene: TRBJ2-7
V gene: TRBV12-3/TRBV12-4
CDR3 protein: ASSNPGLVDEQY

CDR3 length: 9
J gene: TRBJ2-1
V gene: TRBV5-1
CDR3 protein: ASASANEQF

CDR3 length: 12
J gene: TRBJ1-5
V gene: TRBV27
CDR3 protein: ASSFGGTNQPQH

CDR3 length: 8
J gene: TRBJ2-7
V gene: TRBV27
CDR3 protein: ATGWPEQY

CDR3 length: 11
J gene: TRBJ1-6
V gene: TRBV15
CDR3 protein: ATKQGRNSPLH

CDR3 length: 14
J gene: TRBJ1-5
V gene: TRBV28
CDR3 protein: ASSLADRDSNQPQH

CDR3 length: 14
J gene: TRBJ2-7
V gene: TRBV12-3/TRBV12-4
CDR3 protein: ASSPTRASGSYEQY

CDR3 length: 11
J gene: TRBJ2-7
V gene: TRBV11-2
CDR3 protein: ASSAGLAGFWY

CDR3 length: 13
J gene: TRBJ2-2
V gene: TRBV20-1
CDR3 protein: SARVGGGPTGELF

CDR3 length: 11
J gene: TRBJ1-4
V gene: TRBV12-3/TRBV12-4
CDR3 protein: ASTPRNKEKLF

CDR3 length: 14
J gene: TRBJ2-3
V gene: TRBV9
CDR3 protein: ASSDGSAGGTDTQY

CDR3 length: 14
J gene: TRBJ1-1
V gene: TRBV6-5
CDR3 protein: ASRSDHGGANTEAF

CDR3 length: 12
J gene: TRBJ1-4
V gene: TRBV5-1
CDR3 protein: ASSHEGPNEKLF

CDR3 length: 13
J gene: TRBJ1-2
V gene: TRBV29-1
CDR3 protein: SVEDFPGVLDGYT

CDR3 length: 14
J gene: TRBJ2-7
V gene: TRBV15
CDR3 protein: ATSRKVGTGGYEQY

CDR3 length: 12
J gene: TRBJ1-5
V gene: TRBV7-2
CDR3 protein: ASSLRQGNQPQH

CDR3 length: 13
J gene: TRBJ2-1
V gene: TRBV3-1
CDR3 protein: ASSPGTGSYNEQF

CDR3 length: 14
J gene: TRBJ2-1
V gene: TRBV24-1
CDR3 protein: ATSDRLTSSYNEQF

CDR3 length: 12
J gene: TRBJ2-7
V gene: TRBV29-1
CDR3 protein: SVEGKESSYEQY

CDR3 length: 12
J gene: TRBJ1-1
V gene: TRBV20-1
CDR3 protein: SARDWVRNTEAF

CDR3 length: 12
J gene: TRBJ2-2
V gene: TRBV6-6
CDR3 protein: ASLVKPNTGELF

CDR3 length: 12
J gene: TRBJ1-4
V gene: TRBV28
CDR3 protein: ASSWPGGNEKLF

CDR3 length: 14
J gene: TRBJ1-3
V gene: TRBV13
CDR3 protein: ASSPWTQGAGNTIY

CDR3 length: 10
J gene: TRBJ1-2
V gene: TRBV7-2
CDR3 protein: ASSLNSKGYT

CDR3 length: 12
J gene: TRBJ1-5
V gene: TRBV5-1
CDR3 protein: ASSLEGRNQPQH

CDR3 length: 14
J gene: TRBJ1-2
V gene: TRBV10-2
CDR3 protein: ASSESTLGSGYGYT

CDR3 length: 10
J gene: TRBJ2-3
V gene: TRBV20-1
CDR3 protein: SGGPGSDTQY

CDR3 length: 13
J gene: TRBJ2-5
V gene: TRBV5-5
CDR3 protein: ASSSPHLSVGTQY